These T cell receptor beta chains were read from a single sample in a study of T-cell reconstitution after alpha-beta-depleted transplantation in children. MiXCR, run by TCRdb on the PCR reads, gives a single entry per CDR3 protein. There are around 490,000 distinct CDR3 sequences in the sample; 10% to 12% occur only once, and about 15% lies in the top ten. This sample comprised PBMCs, mostly from graft donor cells, obtained 180 days after TCRalphabeta/CD19-depleted stem cell transplant. The receptors come from a female patient under 10 years old who had a stem cell transplant for aplastic anemia, so the T cells may come from the graft donor. CDR3s include the opening cysteine and the closing phenylalanine or tryptophan. Fields, in order: J gene, clone size, D gene, V gene, CDR3 protein, CDR3 DNA. A D gene is named only where the DNA matches it firmly. Rows give clone size only sometimes, using once, few, many, or a class for an expanded clone.

J gene: TRBJ1-1
clone size: few
D gene: -
V gene: TRBV25-1
CDR3 protein: CASSEFPGSEAFF
CDR3 DNA: TGTGCCAGCAGTGAATTCCCGGGGTCTGAAGCTTTCTTT

J gene: TRBJ2-7
clone size: -
D gene: -
V gene: TRBV4-2
CDR3 protein: CASSPYGRPYEQYF
CDR3 DNA: TGTGCCAGCAGCCCTTACGGACGGCCCTACGAGCAGTACTTC

J gene: TRBJ2-3
clone size: few
D gene: -
V gene: TRBV3-1
CDR3 protein: CASSQIADTQYF
CDR3 DNA: TGTGCCAGCAGCCAAATCGCAGATACGCAGTATTTT

J gene: TRBJ1-1
clone size: -
D gene: -
V gene: TRBV20-1
CDR3 protein: CSASSRNTEAFF
CDR3 DNA: TGCAGTGCTAGTTCTCGGAACACTGAAGCTTTCTTT

J gene: TRBJ2-2
clone size: -
D gene: -
V gene: TRBV5-5
CDR3 protein: CASSLTPDRDTGELFF
CDR3 DNA: TGTGCCAGCAGCTTAACCCCAGACCGAGACACCGGGGAGCTGTTTTTT

J gene: TRBJ1-4
clone size: -
D gene: TRBD1
V gene: TRBV20-1
CDR3 protein: CSARPGQFNEKLFF
CDR3 DNA: TGCAGTGCTAGACCGGGACAGTTTAATGAAAAACTGTTTTTT

J gene: TRBJ1-1
clone size: -
D gene: -
V gene: TRBV29-1
CDR3 protein: CSVERVVGTEAFF
CDR3 DNA: TGCAGCGTTGAGAGGGTCGTAGGCACTGAAGCTTTCTTT

J gene: TRBJ2-7
clone size: many
D gene: -
V gene: TRBV20-1
CDR3 protein: CSAGGSLVPYEQYF
CDR3 DNA: TGCAGTGCTGGAGGCAGCCTCGTACCCTACGAGCAGTACTTC

J gene: TRBJ2-6
clone size: -
D gene: -
V gene: TRBV4-2
CDR3 protein: CASSQHSLPTGANVLTF
CDR3 DNA: TGTGCCAGCAGCCAACATAGCCTGCCGACTGGGGCCAACGTCCTGACTTTC

J gene: TRBJ2-3
clone size: few
D gene: TRBD2
V gene: TRBV27
CDR3 protein: CASSRPTSGIAGRGQYF
CDR3 DNA: TGTGCCAGCAGCCGCCCGACTAGCGGGATAGCCGGTAGAGGGCAGTATTTT

J gene: TRBJ2-1
clone size: -
D gene: TRBD2
V gene: TRBV28
CDR3 protein: CASSHGLVDEQFF
CDR3 DNA: TGTGCCAGCAGCCACGGACTAGTCGATGAGCAGTTCTTC

J gene: TRBJ2-1
clone size: few
D gene: -
V gene: TRBV5-8
CDR3 protein: CASSVGGGSYNEQFF
CDR3 DNA: TGTGCCAGCAGCGTCGGAGGAGGGTCCTACAATGAGCAGTTCTTC

J gene: TRBJ1-2
clone size: few
D gene: TRBD1
V gene: TRBV27
CDR3 protein: CASSFVDRGNGYTF
CDR3 DNA: TGTGCCAGCAGTTTTGTGGACAGGGGCAATGGCTACACCTTC

J gene: TRBJ1-5
clone size: few
D gene: -
V gene: TRBV4-2
CDR3 protein: CASSQDGAGRQPQHF
CDR3 DNA: TGTGCCAGCAGCCAAGATGGGGCAGGGCGCCAGCCCCAGCATTTT

J gene: TRBJ2-1
clone size: -
D gene: TRBD2
V gene: TRBV3-1
CDR3 protein: CASSQGLAGGSVGEQFF
CDR3 DNA: TGTGCCAGCAGCCAGGGACTAGCGGGAGGGTCCGTTGGTGAGCAGTTCTTC

J gene: TRBJ2-5
clone size: few
D gene: -
V gene: TRBV3-1
CDR3 protein: CASSQVRGGVWETQYF
CDR3 DNA: TGTGCCAGCAGCCAAGTGCGTGGGGGAGTTTGGGAGACCCAGTACTTC

J gene: TRBJ1-5
clone size: -
D gene: TRBD1
V gene: TRBV6-1
CDR3 protein: CASSPQTGVRDQPQHF
CDR3 DNA: TGTGCCAGCAGTCCCCAGACAGGGGTACGGGATCAGCCCCAGCATTTT

J gene: TRBJ2-7
clone size: -
D gene: -
V gene: TRBV28
CDR3 protein: CASQLLGGTYEQYF
CDR3 DNA: TGTGCCAGCCAGTTACTTGGGGGTACCTACGAGCAGTACTTC

J gene: TRBJ2-5
clone size: many
D gene: -
V gene: TRBV5-1
CDR3 protein: CASSSLGGKETQYF
CDR3 DNA: TGCGCCAGCAGCTCTCTGGGGGGCAAAGAGACCCAGTACTTC

J gene: TRBJ2-1
clone size: -
D gene: TRBD2
V gene: TRBV10-3
CDR3 protein: CAISASTSGSSDEQFF
CDR3 DNA: TGTGCCATCAGTGCCTCGACTAGCGGGAGTTCGGATGAGCAGTTCTTC

J gene: TRBJ1-1
clone size: -
D gene: -
V gene: TRBV18
CDR3 protein: CASSKRGGSWINTEAFF
CDR3 DNA: TGTGCCAGCTCGAAACGAGGGGGATCCTGGATAAACACTGAAGCTTTCTTT

J gene: TRBJ1-3
clone size: -
D gene: -
V gene: TRBV7-3
CDR3 protein: CASSSHPTGSGNTIYF
CDR3 DNA: TGTGCCAGCAGCTCTCATCCGACGGGCTCTGGAAACACCATATATTTT

J gene: TRBJ1-1
clone size: few
D gene: -
V gene: TRBV20-1
CDR3 protein: CSAITAWNTEAFF
CDR3 DNA: TGCAGTGCTATAACGGCTTGGAACACTGAAGCTTTCTTT

J gene: TRBJ2-1
clone size: -
D gene: -
V gene: TRBV5-6
CDR3 protein: CASSPLSAGSSYNEQFF
CDR3 DNA: TGTGCCAGCAGCCCCTTATCCGCGGGTAGCTCCTACAATGAGCAGTTCTTC

J gene: TRBJ2-6
clone size: few
D gene: -
V gene: TRBV4-3
CDR3 protein: CASSQNHRVAVSGANVLTF
CDR3 DNA: TGCGCCAGCAGCCAGAACCACAGGGTGGCCGTCTCTGGGGCCAACGTCCTGACTTTC

J gene: TRBJ2-1
clone size: few
D gene: TRBD2
V gene: TRBV11-2
CDR3 protein: CASSLKDRLAGEGSYNEQFF
CDR3 DNA: TGTGCCAGCAGCCTTAAGGATAGACTAGCGGGAGAGGGCTCCTACAATGAGCAGTTCTTC

J gene: TRBJ2-2
clone size: -
D gene: -
V gene: TRBV5-1
CDR3 protein: CASTPRGQRSNTGELFF
CDR3 DNA: TGCGCCAGCACCCCCCGCGGACAGCGATCGAACACCGGGGAGCTGTTTTTT

J gene: TRBJ2-7
clone size: -
D gene: -
V gene: TRBV7-2
CDR3 protein: CASSFLTRRYEQYF
CDR3 DNA: TGTGCCAGCAGCTTTCTTACTAGGAGGTACGAGCAGTACTTC

J gene: TRBJ1-1
clone size: -
D gene: TRBD1
V gene: TRBV6-2/TRBV6-3
CDR3 protein: CASSKGGTGSPEAFF
CDR3 DNA: TGTGCCAGCAGCAAAGGGGGGACAGGGAGTCCTGAAGCTTTCTTT

J gene: TRBJ2-1
clone size: -
D gene: -
V gene: TRBV2
CDR3 protein: CASRLVYHNEQFF
CDR3 DNA: TGTGCCAGCAGGTTGGTCTACCACAATGAGCAGTTCTTC

J gene: TRBJ1-1
clone size: -
D gene: -
V gene: TRBV5-4
CDR3 protein: CASSHSSFNTEAFF
CDR3 DNA: TGTGCCAGCAGCCATTCAAGTTTTAACACTGAAGCTTTCTTT

J gene: TRBJ2-2
clone size: -
D gene: -
V gene: TRBV9
CDR3 protein: CASSVRAGTGELFF
CDR3 DNA: TGTGCCAGCAGCGTAAGGGCAGGGACCGGGGAGCTGTTTTTT

J gene: TRBJ2-7
clone size: many
D gene: -
V gene: TRBV29-1
CDR3 protein: CSVGALGSSYEQYF
CDR3 DNA: TGCAGCGTTGGAGCCTTGGGCAGCTCCTACGAGCAGTACTTC

J gene: TRBJ1-2
clone size: few
D gene: -
V gene: TRBV12-3/TRBV12-4
CDR3 protein: CASRPKLTGANYGYTF
CDR3 DNA: TGTGCCAGCAGACCGAAGTTGACAGGAGCTAACTATGGCTACACCTTC

J gene: TRBJ2-1
clone size: few
D gene: TRBD1
V gene: TRBV7-3
CDR3 protein: CASSQGTGLGNEQFF
CDR3 DNA: TGTGCCAGCAGCCAGGGGACAGGGCTAGGAAATGAGCAGTTCTTC

J gene: TRBJ2-3
clone size: few
D gene: -
V gene: TRBV12-3/TRBV12-4
CDR3 protein: CASSSPPSAGITDTQYF
CDR3 DNA: TGTGCCAGCAGTTCCCCACCGTCGGCGGGGATCACAGATACGCAGTATTTT

J gene: TRBJ2-5
clone size: -
D gene: TRBD2
V gene: TRBV5-1
CDR3 protein: CASSLEIELAEETQYF
CDR3 DNA: TGCGCCAGCAGCTTGGAAATTGAACTAGCGGAAGAGACCCAGTACTTC

J gene: TRBJ2-7
clone size: few
D gene: -
V gene: TRBV7-9
CDR3 protein: CASSSLPSQGEQYF
CDR3 DNA: TGTGCCAGCAGCTCCCTCCCGAGTCAGGGCGAGCAGTACTTC

J gene: TRBJ2-3
clone size: few
D gene: -
V gene: TRBV5-5
CDR3 protein: CASSFWYQGGTQYF
CDR3 DNA: TGTGCCAGCAGTTTCTGGTATCAAGGAGGTACGCAGTATTTT

J gene: TRBJ1-1
clone size: few
D gene: -
V gene: TRBV4-2
CDR3 protein: CASSQEGEGSEAFF
CDR3 DNA: TGTGCCAGCAGCCAGGAGGGGGAGGGATCTGAAGCTTTCTTT

J gene: TRBJ1-1
clone size: once
D gene: -
V gene: TRBV12-3/TRBV12-4
CDR3 protein: CASSFRGPGFTEAFF
CDR3 DNA: TGTGCCAGCAGTTTCCGGGGTCCCGGTTTCACTGAAGCTTTCTTT

J gene: TRBJ2-3
clone size: few
D gene: -
V gene: TRBV7-2
CDR3 protein: CATRPGETDTQYF
CDR3 DNA: TGTGCCACCAGGCCGGGGGAGACAGATACGCAGTATTTT

J gene: TRBJ2-7
clone size: -
D gene: -
V gene: TRBV20-1
CDR3 protein: CSARGTDSYEQYF
CDR3 DNA: TGCAGTGCTAGAGGGACAGACTCCTACGAGCAGTACTTC

J gene: TRBJ2-2
clone size: few
D gene: -
V gene: TRBV20-1
CDR3 protein: CSANPTLLNTGELFF
CDR3 DNA: TGCAGTGCTAATCCCACACTGCTGAACACCGGGGAGCTGTTTTTT

J gene: TRBJ2-7
clone size: -
D gene: TRBD2
V gene: TRBV4-2
CDR3 protein: CASSHRLAASVYEQYF
CDR3 DNA: TGTGCCAGCAGCCATCGACTAGCTGCATCGGTATACGAGCAGTACTTC